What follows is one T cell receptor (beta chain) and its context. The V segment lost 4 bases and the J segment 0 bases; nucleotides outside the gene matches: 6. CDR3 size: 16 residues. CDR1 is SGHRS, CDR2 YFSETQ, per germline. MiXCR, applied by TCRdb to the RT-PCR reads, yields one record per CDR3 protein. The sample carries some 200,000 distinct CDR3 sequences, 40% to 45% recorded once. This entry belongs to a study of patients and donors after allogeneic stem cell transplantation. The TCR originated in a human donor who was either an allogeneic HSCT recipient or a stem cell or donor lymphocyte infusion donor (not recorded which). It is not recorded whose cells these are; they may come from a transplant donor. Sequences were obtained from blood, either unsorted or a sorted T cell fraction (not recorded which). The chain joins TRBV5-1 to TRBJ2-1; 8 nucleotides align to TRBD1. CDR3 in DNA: TGCGCCAGCAGCCGCACGACAGGGGACTCCTACAATGAGCAGTTCTTC. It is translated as CASSRTTGDSYNEQFF.